The 21 T cell receptor beta chains below were found in one sample sequenced in a study of shared clonotypes between healthy human individuals. Assay: immunoSEQ multiplex PCR; the TCRdb copy retains only in-frame clones and omits some. The sample lists around 350,000 clones, about 70% occurring once. The material sequenced was memory CD4+ T cells sorted from blood. Subset described: CD45RA-negative fraction. The receptors were sampled from a man aged 25-45 years in good health.

The J gene is TRBJ1-2, the V gene TRBV27; the match to TRBD1 covers 8 bases. The CDR3 extends over 13 amino acids. CDR1 MNHEY and CDR2 SMNVEV come from the germline V gene (reference sequence). Trimming took 5 bases from V and 5 from J; bases not matched to a gene: 4. The CDR3 DNA reads TGTGCCAGCAGTCCGCGGACAGGGTATGGCTACACCTTC. This codes for CASSPRTGYGYTF.

The chain carries TRBV7-2 and TRBJ2-5; 11 nucleotides align to TRBD2. This CDR3 has 17 amino acids. V lost 1 base, J lost 2 bases, and 6 bases stayed unmatched. From germline, CDR1 is SGHTA and CDR2 FQGNSA. The CDR3 sequence is CASSLGRLAGIQETQYF. The CDR3, as DNA: TGTGCCAGCAGCTTAGGTCGACTAGCGGGGATTCAAGAGACCCAGTACTTC. Complete variable domain (other parts from reference TRBV7-2 and TRBJ2-5): GAGVSQSPSNKVTEKGKDVELRCDPISGHTALYWYRQSLGQGLEFLIYFQGNSAPDKSGLPSDRFSAERTGGSVSTLTIQRTQQEDSAVYLCASSLGRLAGIQETQYFGPGTRLLVL.

This clone was picked up a small number of times. The rearrangement uses TRBV6-5 and TRBJ2-1, with D perhaps matching TRBD1 (5 bases). The CDR3 is 15 residues long. From germline, CDR1 is MNHEY and CDR2 SVGAGI. V was shortened by 6 bases and J by 8 bases, with 20 bases between the two germline ends. CDR3 coding DNA: TGTGCCAGCAGCCCAGGGATGGGCCACCAGTATGAGCAGTTCTTC. Translating it yields CASSPGMGHQYEQFF.

V gene TRBV18 combines with J gene TRBJ2-3; D remains ambiguous. Trimming took off 2 bases at V and 0 bases at J, with 6 bases between the two ends. The germline gives CDR1 KGHSH, CDR2 LQKENI. This CDR3 has 14 amino acids. The DNA for the CDR3 is TGTGCCAGCTCACCAAAAGCTAGCACAGATACGCAGTATTTT. It translates to CASSPKASTDTQYF. Full variable domain (rest looked up from reference TRBV18 and TRBJ2-3): NAGVMQNPRHLVRRRGQEARLRCSPMKGHSHVYWYRQLPEEGLKFMVYLQKENIIDESGMPKERFSAEFPKEGPSILRIQQVVRGDSAAYFCASSPKASTDTQYFGPGTRLTVL.

V is TRBV10-1 and J is TRBJ2-2; D not certain. In germline, CDR1 is WNHNN, CDR2 SYGVQD (reference sequence). This CDR3 region has 13 residues. Trimming shortened V by 4 bases and J by 6 bases, and 9 bases separated the two germline ends. As DNA, the CDR3 is TGCGCCAGCAGTGGCTGGGTCTCCGGGGAGCTGTTTTTT. Its protein product is CASSGWVSGELFF.

This clone occurred many times. J is TRBJ2-2 and V is TRBV4-1; 12 bases are shared with TRBD2. With V trimmed by 4 bases and J by 7 bases, 4 bases remained unmatched. The germline V gene encodes CDR1 MGHRA and CDR2 YSYEKL. The length of the CDR3 is 15 residues. The CDR3 protein is CASSPGLAGSGELFF. The CDR3 region has the DNA TGCGCCAGCAGCCCCGGACTAGCGGGAAGCGGGGAGCTGTTTTTT.

To note about this clone: Compared with germline, one end of the junction differs, possibly owing to a read error. V and J are TRBV2 and TRBJ2-1; unclear D gene. The CDR3 runs to 13 residues. Looked up from germline, CDR1 is SNHLY and CDR2 is FYNNEI. CDR3: CASREDTYNEQFF. The DNA of the CDR3 is TGTGCCAGCAGAGAAGACACCTACAATGAGCAGTTCTTC.

V usage is TRBV5-1 and J usage is TRBJ1-1; 8 bases line up with TRBD1. Germline CDR1 and CDR2: SGHRS and YFSETQ. This CDR3 is built from 14 residues. V shed 6 bases and J 3 bases; nucleotides not matched to a gene: 7. This CDR3 is CASTKTGGDTEAFF. CDR3 DNA: TGCGCCAGCACCAAAACAGGGGGTGACACTGAAGCTTTCTTT.

The V gene is TRBV5-4, the J gene TRBJ2-3, with unresolved D. This CDR3 has 15 residues. The germline V and J ends were trimmed by 5 bases and 2 bases, with 15 bases remaining between them. Per germline, CDR1 SGHNT and CDR2 YYREEE (reference sequence). The CDR3 sequence is CASRPQASTTDTQYF. Written as DNA, the CDR3 is TGTGCCAGCAGGCCCCAGGCGAGTACCACAGATACGCAGTATTTT.

The chain recombines TRBV2 with TRBJ2-7; perhaps TRBD1 as D (6 bases). The length of the CDR3 is 12 residues. Germline V CDR1 and CDR2: SNHLY, FYNNEI. The V and J ends lost 6 bases and 3 bases respectively, with 9 bases between them. The CDR3 DNA follows: TGTGCCAGCAGGAAGGGGGTCTACGAGCAGTACTTC. Protein: CASRKGVYEQYF.

This chain joins TRBV5-4 and TRBJ2-5, with a tentative D call TRBD1 (5 bases). CDR1 and CDR2 (germline): SGHNT, YYREEE (reference sequence). Trimming removed 0 bases from V and 4 bases from J, with 10 bases in between. The CDR3 length is 14 residues. CDR3 in amino acids: CASSLGQGGETQYF. Here the CDR3 DNA reads TGTGCCAGCAGCTTGGGGCAGGGCGGAGAGACCCAGTACTTC.

The rearrangement links TRBV5-1 to TRBJ2-7; tentatively, D is TRBD2 (5 bases). The length of the CDR3 is 14 residues. Per the germline V gene, CDR1 is SGHRS and CDR2 is YFSETQ. V lost 1 base to trimming and J lost 5 bases, with 13 bases between them. CDR3 amino acids: CASSLNWGENEQYF. CDR3 sequence (DNA): TGCGCCAGCAGCTTGAATTGGGGAGAAAACGAGCAGTACTTC.

The chain has TRBV19 and TRBJ2-1; tentatively, D is TRBD1 (5 bases). Germline V gene lookup returns CDR1 LNHDA and CDR2 SQIVND (reference sequence). Deletions cut 4 bases from V and 3 bases from J, with 10 bases between. This CDR3 is built from 14 residues. CDR3 nucleotide sequence: TGTGCCAGTAGTAAAGGGGCTTACTACAATGAGCAGTTCTTC. Its protein product is CASSKGAYYNEQFF.

This clone has more than one count but fewer than ten. The gene calls are TRBV10-1 and TRBJ2-1; D uncertain. This CDR3 is built from 13 residues. The V gene lost 4 bases and the J gene lost 5 bases, with 9 bases spanning the gap. Germline lookup yields CDR1 WNHNN and CDR2 SYGVQD (reference sequence). The CDR3 DNA sequence: TGCGCCAGCAGTGGAGAAGGGAACAATGAGCAGTTCTTC. Translated, it gives CASSGEGNNEQFF.

The chain employs TRBV13 and TRBJ2-1; 9 bases are a match to TRBD2. J gave up 8 bases and V 7 bases, and 6 bases lay outside the gene matches. This CDR3 is 13 amino acids long. Germline CDR1 is PRHDT and CDR2 is FYEKMQ (reference sequence). The CDR3 DNA follows: TGTGCCAGCAACACAAAGCGGGGGGATGAGCAGTTCTTC. This sequence encodes CASNTKRGDEQFF.

This chain uses TRBV4-1 with TRBJ1-2; tentatively, D is TRBD1 (5 bases). The V end was cut by 2 bases, the J end by 6 bases, with 19 bases between. Germline V gene lookup returns CDR1 MGHRA and CDR2 YSYEKL. The CDR3 consists of 16 residues. CDR3 residues: CASSQIQGQGLDGYTF. DNA of the CDR3: TGCGCCAGCAGCCAAATTCAAGGACAAGGACTCGATGGCTACACCTTC.

This clone was detected only once. This chain uses TRBV5-4 with TRBJ2-7, with 10 bases that match TRBD2. J lost 2 bases, V lost 2 bases, and 4 bases had no gene match. The V gene's germline CDR1 is SGHNT and CDR2 YYREEE (reference sequence). The CDR3 is made up of 15 amino acids. The CDR3 protein is CASSFRTSGAYEQYF. DNA of the CDR3: TGTGCCAGCAGCTTTAGAACTAGCGGGGCCTACGAGCAGTACTTC.

This clone came up a few times. The V gene is TRBV29-1, the J gene TRBJ2-3; TRBD2 matches 7 bases. The CDR3 extends over 15 amino acids. Trimming removed 4 bases from V and 2 bases from J; junction bases left unmatched: 9. CDR1 is SQVTM, CDR2 ANQGSEA, per germline. The CDR3 DNA is TGCAGCGTTGGGAACAGCGGGGCCCTCACAGATACGCAGTATTTT. Its translation is CSVGNSGALTDTQYF.

The V gene is TRBV5-1, the J gene TRBJ2-1, with 7 bases that match TRBD2. Germline lookup yields CDR1 SGHRS and CDR2 YFSETQ. V lost 0 bases, J lost 0 bases, and 9 bases stayed unmatched. This CDR3 has 18 amino acids. For the CDR3, the DNA is TGCGCCAGCAGCTTGGTTCCAGCGGGGTTAGCCTCCTACAATGAGCAGTTCTTC. Translating gives CASSLVPAGLASYNEQFF.

In this sample, this clone turned up a few times. This chain links TRBV4-2 with TRBJ2-3; 8 nucleotides align to TRBD2. The CDR3 sequence is 16 residues long. The V gene end was trimmed by 1 base and the J gene end by 6 bases; junction bases not matched to a gene: 9. CDR1 is LGHNA and CDR2 is YNFKEQ in the germline V gene. CDR3 sequence (DNA): TGTGCCAGCAGCCAAGCTAGAGCGGGAGATTCGGATACGCAGTATTTT. Its protein is CASSQARAGDSDTQYF.

The CDR3 DNA sequence: TGCGCCAGCAGCCAGGCGGGACAGACCTCCTACGAGCAGTACTTC. Encoded protein: CASSQAGQTSYEQYF. V gene TRBV4-1 combines with J gene TRBJ2-7, with a possible D match to TRBD1 (7 bases). Germline loops: CDR1 MGHRA, CDR2 YSYEKL. Trimming pared 3 bases from V and 0 bases from J, leaving 12 bases between. The CDR3 length is 15 residues.